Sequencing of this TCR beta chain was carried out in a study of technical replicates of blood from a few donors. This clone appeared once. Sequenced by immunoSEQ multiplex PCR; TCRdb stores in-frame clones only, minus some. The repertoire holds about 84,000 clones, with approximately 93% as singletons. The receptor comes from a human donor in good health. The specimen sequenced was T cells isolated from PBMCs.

CDR3 sequence: CASSLGTGETQYF. The CDR3, as DNA: TGTGCCAGCAGCTTAGGGACAGGGGAGACCCAGTACTTC. The chain couples TRBV7-8 to TRBJ2-5, with 8 bases fitting TRBD1. This CDR3 comprises 13 residues. Trimming took 1 base from V and 5 from J; bases not matched to a gene: 0. Germline values: CDR1 SGHVS, CDR2 FQNEAQ.